A selection of T cell receptor beta chains follows, all from one sample in a study of blood T cell repertoires in COVID-19. The repertoire was sequenced with immunoSEQ multiplex PCR; TCRdb's copy has only in-frame clones and lacks some. Of 200,000 to 250,000 clones listed, around 81% are singletons. The source material was peripheral blood. The receptors come from an elderly woman with COVID-19, enrolled during active disease. Each CDR3 is given with its conserved first and last residue. The order of the fields is CDR3 DNA, CDR3 protein, J gene, V gene, clone size, D gene. The D gene is left open where the match is weak. Size tells how often a clone was seen (once, few, many) or the class of an expanded clone, and some rows leave it out.

TGTGCCAGTAGTATAGGAGTAACCGAGGGACTAGCGGGAGCAAGGTATGAGCAGTTCTTC,CASSIGVTEGLAGARYEQFF,TRBJ2-1,TRBV19,medium-sized,TRBD2
TGTGCCAGCAGGACCGTTGAATACGGGGACTATGGCTACACCTTC,CASRTVEYGDYGYTF,TRBJ1-2,TRBV28,-,-
TGTGCCAGCAGATTTGGACAGGGGCGCGAAAAACTGTTTTTT,CASRFGQGREKLFF,TRBJ1-4,TRBV2,-,TRBD1
TGTGCCACCCTAGCGGGAGGGCAAGAGACCCAGTACTTC,CATLAGGQETQYF,TRBJ2-5,TRBV10-3,-,TRBD2
TGTGCCAGCAGAGGAGCGGGTCGGACCTACGAGCAGTACTTC,CASRGAGRTYEQYF,TRBJ2-7,TRBV2,-,-
TGTGCCAGCAGTTTTTCTCCGAACACTGAAGCTTTCTTT,CASSFSPNTEAFF,TRBJ1-1,TRBV12-3/TRBV12-4,-,-
TGCGCCAGCAGCCCAGGGGGCGCCTCCGGGGAGCTGTTTTTT,CASSPGGASGELFF,TRBJ2-2,TRBV5-1,-,TRBD1
TGTGCCAGCAGCTTAAACCCCGTCGGGGTTGGGACCCAGTACTTC,CASSLNPVGVGTQYF,TRBJ2-5,TRBV7-2,once,-
TGTGCCAGCAGACTCATCGACAGTAAACAGGAAAAACTGTTTTTT,CASRLIDSKQEKLFF,TRBJ1-4,TRBV2,-,-
TGCAGCGCCGTCAGGGCCACTGAAGCTTTCTTT,CSAVRATEAFF,TRBJ1-1,TRBV29-1,-,-
TGTGCCAGCAGCCGAGAAGCCGACAGGGTGAACACTGAAGCTTTCTTT,CASSREADRVNTEAFF,TRBJ1-1,TRBV3-1/TRBV3-2,-,TRBD1
TGTGCCAGCAGCCTCGACAGCTTAACCTACGAGCAGTACTTC,CASSLDSLTYEQYF,TRBJ2-7,TRBV7-9,-,-
TGTGCCAGCAGCCAAGATCTGGGGGCAGCGACTGAAGCTTTCTTT,CASSQDLGAATEAFF,TRBJ1-1,TRBV3-1/TRBV3-2,-,-
TGTGCCAGCAGCCACGTAGTAGCGGGAATTACCTACAATGAGCAGTTCTTC,CASSHVVAGITYNEQFF,TRBJ2-1,TRBV3-1/TRBV3-2,-,TRBD2
TGTGCCAGCAGTAACAGGGGAGTCTATGGCTACACCTTC,CASSNRGVYGYTF,TRBJ1-2,TRBV2,-,TRBD1
TGTGCCAGCAGGGGGCCTCCTTATCAGCCCCAGCATTTT,CASRGPPYQPQHF,TRBJ1-5,TRBV28,-,-
TGTGCCAGCAGCCACGCGGGCTCCTATAATTCACCCCTCCACTTT,CASSHAGSYNSPLHF,TRBJ1-6,TRBV3-1/TRBV3-2,-,-
TGCAGTGCTAGTGCATCTAACTATGGCTACACCTTC,CSASASNYGYTF,TRBJ1-2,TRBV20-1,-,-
TGTGCCAGCAGTTTTCGCCAGGCTGAATTGTTGTTTTTT,CASSFRQAELLFF,TRBJ1-4,TRBV2,many,-
TGCGCCAGCAGCCACCCTGACAGGGACAATCAGCCCCAGCATTTT,CASSHPDRDNQPQHF,TRBJ1-5,TRBV4-1,-,TRBD1
TGCGCCAGCAGCCCGCCGGTAGGGACTATTGAAGAGACCCAGTACTTC,CASSPPVGTIEETQYF,TRBJ2-5,TRBV5-1,-,TRBD2
TGTGCCAGCAGTGAGGGTCGAGGCTATGGCTACACCTTC,CASSEGRGYGYTF,TRBJ1-2,TRBV6-4,-,-
TGTGCCAGCTCACCATTAGTGACTAGCGGGAGGTCCAGCTCCTACAATGAGCAGTTCTTC,CASSPLVTSGRSSSYNEQFF,TRBJ2-1,TRBV18,-,TRBD2
TGTGCCAGCTCACCGGGCCTCAATCAGCCCCAGCATTTT,CASSPGLNQPQHF,TRBJ1-5,TRBV18,-,-
TGTGCCAGCAGCTCCCTACGGGGAAGGCGTGAGCAGTTCTTC,CASSSLRGRREQFF,TRBJ2-1,TRBV3-1/TRBV3-2,-,-
TGCGCCAGCAGCTTGGGAGTCCCGGGACAGGGGATTAATTCACCCCTCCACTTT,CASSLGVPGQGINSPLHF,TRBJ1-6,TRBV5-1,-,TRBD1
TGTGCCAGCAGCCCGATGACAGGGCATCTCTACGAGCAGTACTTC,CASSPMTGHLYEQYF,TRBJ2-7,TRBV7-9,few,TRBD1
TGCAGCGTTGCCAGGACAGGGAACACTGAAGCTTTCTTT,CSVARTGNTEAFF,TRBJ1-1,TRBV29-1,-,TRBD1
TGTGCCAGCTCCCCCCAGGGGCCAGATACGCAGTATTTT,CASSPQGPDTQYF,TRBJ2-3,TRBV18,-,-
TGTGCCAGCAGTGAACCGCTATTGAGAGCTTTCTTT,CASSEPLLRAFF,TRBJ1-1,TRBV6-1,-,-
TGTGCCAGCAGAGAGGACAGTGCGCGGACTGAAGCTTTCTTT,CASREDSARTEAFF,TRBJ1-1,TRBV6-5,once,-
TGTGCCAGCACCCCGAGACCGGGCTATGGCTACACCTTC,CASTPRPGYGYTF,TRBJ1-2,TRBV6-5,once,-
TGTGCCACCAGCAGAGAAGTCGCGACAGGTGGAAACACCATATATTTT,CATSREVATGGNTIYF,TRBJ1-3,TRBV15,-,-